This T cell receptor (beta chain) was recovered during a study of early T cells in non-severe SARS-CoV-2 infection. About the research overall: Sequencing was performed on bulk RNA from unsorted whole blood, leaving chains unpaired. Findings of the study overall: The matching step, a VDJdb search, favored anti-spike CD8 responses and missed private and CD4 specificities.

Unique molecular identifiers (one per individual cDNA molecule) were attached. TCRdb processed the 5' RACE reads anew with MiXCR; each CDR3 protein has one entry. Seen here are about 50,000 distinct CDR3 sequences, roughly 8% observed once, and the top ten hold about 4.2%. A note on this clonotype: Its target is not known.

Germline V gene data show CDR1 as SGHVS and CDR2 as FNYEAQ. The CDR3 has 16 amino acids. J was trimmed by 6 bases and V by 0 bases; bases with no gene match: 7. Input material: whole blood. V gene TRBV7-6 combines with J gene TRBJ2-1; 8 bases line up with TRBD1. This TCR was recovered from an adult who was a healthcare worker with PCR-confirmed SARS-CoV-2 infection or an uninfected control (not recorded which). CDR3 protein: CASSLAPRGRSNEQFF. CDR3 bases: TGTGCCAGCAGCTTAGCACCCAGGGGGCGTAGCAATGAGCAGTTCTTC.